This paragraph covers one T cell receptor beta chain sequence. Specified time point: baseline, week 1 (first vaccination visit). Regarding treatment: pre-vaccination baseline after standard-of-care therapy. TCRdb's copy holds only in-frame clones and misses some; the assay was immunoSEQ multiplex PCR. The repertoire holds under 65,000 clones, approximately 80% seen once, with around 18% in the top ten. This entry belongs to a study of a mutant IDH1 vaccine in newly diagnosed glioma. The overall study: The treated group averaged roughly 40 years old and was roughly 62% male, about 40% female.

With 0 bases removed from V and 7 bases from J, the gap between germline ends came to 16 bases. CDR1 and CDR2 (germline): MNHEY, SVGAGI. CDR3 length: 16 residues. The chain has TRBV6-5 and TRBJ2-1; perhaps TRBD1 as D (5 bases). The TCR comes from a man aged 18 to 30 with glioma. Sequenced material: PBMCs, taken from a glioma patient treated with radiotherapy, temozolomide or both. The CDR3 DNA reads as TGTGCCAGCAGTTACTCGATCCAAGGGGCGCTTAATGAGCAGTTCTTC. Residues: CASSYSIQGALNEQFF.